This T cell receptor beta chain was documented in a study of T cell responses to AZD1222 COVID-19 vaccine. Across the study: Recipients boosted at about 4 weeks or about 12 weeks are pooled. Whole-study results and caveats: The sample set comprised mostly white British donors with more females, and clonal diversity was possibly underestimated.

About this clone itself: As yet, its antigen is unknown.

Assay used: immunoSEQ multiplex PCR; TCRdb lists only in-frame clones, some missing. The top ten clones hold around 4.5% of a sample with 120,000 or so clones, around 92% of them seen once. Source: peripheral blood, taken on day 0 of AZD1222 vaccination. This TCR came from an adult in good health.

CDR3 sequence reads: CASSYLVNTGELFF. The DNA of the CDR3 is TGTGCCAGCAGTTACCTGGTAAACACCGGGGAGCTGTTTTTT. V is TRBV6-6 and J is TRBJ2-2; D is unresolved. Trimming took off 2 bases at V and 2 bases at J, with 6 bases between the two ends. Germline CDR1 MNHNY, CDR2 SVGAGI (reference sequence). The CDR3 contains 14 residues.